This TCR beta chain was obtained from a study of blood T cells in healthy people across ages (dated by TCRdb to between 2014 and 2017). At the level of the whole study: In model experiments, roughly one uniquely barcoded TCR beta cDNA molecule per two T cells was captured by template switching. Age-related changes in TCR beta repertoire diversity were measured in the study by deep sequencing normalized with unique cDNA molecular identifiers. Four age groups were formed from the donors: young (average about 17 years), middle-aged (approximately 39), aged (around 62) and long-lived (around 82). The study analyzed two additional independent replicas of 1 million unique cDNA reads from the same blood draw for two donors, one aged 18 to 29 and one aged 80 or older.

The receptor library was made with 5' RACE. Instrument on record: Illumina HiSeq 2500. The second PCR ran for about 6 to 12 cycles and used a J-beta primer mix along with a sample-barcoded 5' primer. A template-switch 5' adaptor carrying 12 random nucleotides introduced a unique molecular identifier onto each TCR beta cDNA molecule. Each sample yielded at least 2.5 million CDR3-containing paired-end reads. All of the RNA was converted into first-strand cDNA using the Mint cDNA synthesis kit, with a TRBC-specific oligonucleotide serving as the primer. After uracil-DNA glycosylase treatment, a first 18-cycle PCR used universal primers M1SS and BC2_uni_R on all cDNA. Per the source publication's procedure: For normalization, 1 million high-quality reads were randomly selected from each sample, with every read carrying a distinct molecular identifier. Instead of being binned into consensus sequences, reads that shared molecular identifiers were thrown out. MiTCR, run with a Q25 quality threshold and the strictest error-elimination algorithm, handled CDR3 identification, clonotype clustering and error correction. Lower-bound total TCR beta diversity was estimated with a nonparametric unseen species model using Euler transformation. The raw public data were reprocessed by TCRdb itself: fastp quality trimming at Q25, MiXCR clonotype calling, in-frame beta chains only. Rows are unified per CDR3 protein, each entry keeping the most common DNA and genes. Here the V and J calls rest on TCRdb's processing, not on the authors' analysis. The sample includes more than 900,000 distinct CDR3 sequences, with about 29% observed a single time. The top ten constitute 10% of the sample.

General conclusions and limits of the study: As age increased, observed TCR beta diversity per million T cells dropped in a roughly linear way, and a significant reduction was already evident by age 40. Because the CMV infection status of the donors was unknown, age-related changes in expanded clonotypes may potentially have been confounded. Estimates of total diversity based on one million sequenced T cells were regarded as lower bounds and as underestimates. Compared with the aged group, the long-lived group had more naive CD4+ T cells, fewer expanded clones and increased TCR diversity, suggesting age selection. Bulk unsorted PBMC profiling prevented conclusive comparison of naive and antigen-experienced compartments. Observed TCR beta diversity correlated strongly with the percentage of naive T cells measured by flow cytometry.

This clonotype was detected only a few times. It has no known antigen specificity. Base quality data are lacking; no much larger clone is found one base away. The CDR1 and CDR2 encoded by the germline V gene are ENHRY and SYGVKD. The CDR3 starts with the cysteine, ends with the phenylalanine, and has 14 residues. Only the CDR3 region is kept as DNA, spanning 42 bases read in frame from base 1. Donors were approximately 42 systemically healthy Caucasian individuals from Russia aged roughly 6 to 100 years. Approximately 10 milliliters of peripheral blood were collected from each donor into EDTA-treated Vacutainer tubes. Ficoll-Paque density-gradient centrifugation was used to isolate PBMCs, with at least 6.5 million per sample. Trizol reagent was used to extract total RNA from PBMCs, with at least 6 micrograms per sample. The percentages of naive CD45RAhigh/CD27high T cells were determined by flow cytometry on a PBMC aliquot from every donor.

Another study also made use of these data, one on T cells of mothers and their children. As that second paper reports: Nine systemically healthy Caucasian individuals, comprising three mothers and their six children, were included as donors. cDNA synthesis consumed the entire amount of extracted RNA, loaded at 1.5 ug RNA in each 15 ul reaction. In the second PCR, sample barcodes and 2-4 random nucleotides were introduced via the M1S primer. Each mother yielded over 8.5 million TCR beta CDR3 reads and each child 2.5 million to 3 million reads. In both related and unrelated pairs, thymic selection shapes the output of TCR recombination in a similar way, with inherited differences having only a minor effect. Normalized repertoire overlap was always found to be slightly, but never significantly, higher in related mother-child pairs than in unrelated mother-child pairs. No persistent microchimeric T cell clones were detected, at a sensitivity of approximately 110 clones per million clonotypes. To look for features that set related mother-child pairs apart from unrelated individuals, the researchers ran deep NGS to compare the TCR beta repertoires of mothers and children. The mean age was about 37 +/- 4 years for the mothers and roughly 10 +/- 4 years for the children. After adapters were ligated using NEBNext reagents, the libraries underwent 100+100 nt paired-end sequencing on an Illumina HiSeq 2000. To avoid cross-contamination, the mother libraries and the child libraries were prepared a month apart and sequenced in separate runs. For each donor, somewhere between roughly 450,000 and 2,000,000 distinct TCR beta clonotypes were identified. Naive TCR beta clonotypes were estimated from low-frequency clonotypes matched to each donor's FACS-determined naive share, without sorting.

The sequenced sample was blood. This sequence originates from a woman in her forties in good health. This sequence uses TRBV10-3 and TRBJ2-1; the D gene is possibly TRBD2, with 5 bases matching. The end of the DNA aligns better with TRBJ2-7, so the J call may be wrong. The DNA sequence is TGTGCCATCAGTGCGGGGAGCTCCTACAATGAGCAGTACTTC. Its coded protein is CAISAGSSYNEQYF.